A single sample gave rise to the 4 T cell receptor beta chains below, sequenced in a study of OX40 agonist ivuxolimab in advanced cancers. The table came from immunoSEQ multiplex PCR; TCRdb's copy has only in-frame clones and leaves some out. There are about 69,000 clones in the sample; 85% to 90% occur only once, and approximately 6.1% lies in the top ten. The sample here was CD4+ or CD8+ T cells sorted from blood, taken in a trial of the OX40 agonist ivuxolimab. These receptor sequences come from an adult with an advanced solid tumor such as melanoma, head and neck, liver or kidney cancer.

J is TRBJ2-3 and V is TRBV4-2; no clear D. Trimming left V 4 bases short and J 2 bases short, with 10 bases between. CDR1 and CDR2 from the germline V gene are LGHNA and YNFKEQ. This CDR3 spans 14 amino acids. The DNA for the CDR3 is TGTGCCAGCAGCCTAACCCTCAACACAGATACGCAGTATTTT. It translates to CASSLTLNTDTQYF.

The chain has TRBV19 and TRBJ1-1; the D gene is possibly TRBD1 (5 bases). The CDR3 length is 13 residues. Germline V gene data show CDR1 as LNHDA and CDR2 as SQIVND (reference sequence). V was shortened by 5 bases and J by 6 bases, with 13 bases between the two germline ends. CDR3 sequence: CASSSGGSAEAFF. As DNA, the CDR3 is TGTGCCAGTAGTTCGGGGGGAAGCGCTGAAGCTTTCTTT.

This chain links TRBV28 with TRBJ2-7; TRBD1 aligns across 8 bases. Looked up from germline, CDR1 is MDHEN and CDR2 is SYDVKM. The CDR3 totals 15 residues. J gave up 4 bases and V 2 bases, and 7 bases lay outside the gene matches. CDR3 DNA: TGTGCCAGCAGTTTACTGCAGGGGGCTCCTTACGAGCAGTACTTC. Amino acid sequence: CASSLLQGAPYEQYF.

V gene TRBV6-5 combines with J gene TRBJ1-2; 9 bases match TRBD1. The CDR3 runs to 15 residues. Germline CDR1 is MNHEY and CDR2 is SVGAGI. The J segment lost 9 bases and the V segment lost 6 bases, leaving 14 bases of the junction unmatched. As DNA, the CDR3 is TGTGCCAGCAGGCCCGGACAGGGGACCATCTACAGCTACACCTTC. This sequence encodes CASRPGQGTIYSYTF.